The entry below gives a single TCR beta chain sequence along with its context. What antigen it recognizes has not been identified. Qualities for individual bases were not recorded, and no much larger clone is one base off. The germline V end is reduced by 1 base and the J end by 2 bases; junction bases left unmatched: 10. Measured from the cysteine to the phenylalanine, the CDR3 is 17 residues long. Only the CDR3 portion is preserved as DNA: 51 bases, with reading frame beginning at the first base. The germline V gene sets CDR1 to SGDLS and CDR2 to YYNGEE. The data belong to a study of long-term antiretroviral therapy in people with HIV (dated by TCRdb to 2022 to 2024). Some background on the complete study: The earliest samples were collected roughly a decade before the 2015 WHO recommendation for immediate ART, at a time when ART was usually postponed until CD4 counts fell. A total of roughly 180 cryopreserved PBMC samples were contributed to the cohort by 30 adults with confirmed HIV infection, with samples collected serially over a mean of roughly six years (range 1-12). Of the approximately 30 participants with HIV, approximately twelve were female. Whether ART initiation and durable HIV suppression were associated with changes in peripheral blood TRB repertoire composition and diversity was tested in a retrospective serial study. No cross-contamination during QIAcube processing turned up in test extractions that ran a monoclonal T-cell line alongside 33 polyclonal samples. Beyond this particular receptor, the publication reports: ART initiation was associated with a significant increase in TRB diversity, but diversity stayed significantly below transplant donor controls even after long-term ART. Because pre-ART samples had limited cell numbers, profiling was done on unsorted PBMC rather than on sorted CD4+ and CD8+ T cells. Because PBMC availability was limited, only the TCR beta chain was sequenced, with no alpha chain pairing. HIV repertoires had narrower CDR3 length ranges than controls, and the network structure suggested an antigen-experienced repertoire that shifted only slightly toward naive after ART. Expanded TRB clones identified before ART initiation dominated the repertoire at all time points, although this dominance fluctuated and declined in many PLHIV after ART. The samples span the years 2004 to 2017, and the ART regimens used at that time may not be as effective as current regimens. Inferences about post-ART repertoire changes were limited because no data were available on ART adherence, viral resistance or therapy changes.

The immunoSEQ hsTCRB v3.0 assay was used at survey level resolution for TRB variable region sequencing. TRB sequencing targeted a depth of about 40,000-55,000 T-cell genomes per sample. An Illumina MiSeq with a v3 150-cycle kit was used to sequence the pooled TRB libraries. The study's own analysis went as follows. Repertoire analysis was run in R within a reproducible Nextflow workflow that covered QC, data transformation and analysis. LymphoSeq2, an R package for exploring AIRR-Seq data, was used to implement the custom analyses. A handful of samples that yielded fewer than 5000 total TRB sequences were excluded, so that around 190 HIV repertoires were analyzed. Among the roughly 190 retained HIV repertoires, approximately 57 were collected before ART initiation and over 120 were collected after ART initiation. Repertoires were downsampled to 5000 TRB nucleotide sequences, with summary statistics averaged over 100 downsampling iterations. The analysis kept only TRB sequences whose CDR3 regions were at least seven amino acids long. A Shannon entropy-derived clonality score and the Gini coefficient were used to measure diversity. In the repertoire networks, any two of the top 5000 CDR3 amino acid sequences were linked whenever the two sequences differed by an edit distance of one. For TRB CDR3 amino acid sequences, GLIPH2 was used to predict antigen specificity groups and MHC restriction. To flag known CMV, EBV, HIV or tissue antigen associations, CDR3 amino acid sequences were matched against VDJdb and McPAS-TCR. Pre-ART, post-ART and control groups were compared with Wilcoxon signed-rank tests and Holm-Bonferroni correction. TCRdb obtained this table from immuneACCESS and retained in-frame rearrangements with V and J assigned. These tables miss some clones; where compared with another copy, unresolved V genes account for less than half of the shortfall, and the remainder is unexplained. The DNA was the basis for D and trimming; V, J and clone size are from that table. The sample records about 21,000 clones, less than 90% of which are singletons. Of the sample, around 3.3% is held by the ten largest clones.

Inclusion was restricted to participants for whom at least one PBMC sample before ART initiation and at least two post-ART samples were available. Treatment was received in the United States of America by all participants with HIV. Before DNA extraction, cryopreserved samples containing 1-10 million PBMC were thawed and washed. At the time of the earliest PBMC sample, participants with HIV were aged between roughly 20 and 60 years. PBMC samples from each participant spanned 1-4 timepoints before ART initiation and 2-8 timepoints after ART initiation, with a median of 7 samples. For every participant, serial HIV viral load, CD4+ T-cell count, ART history and demographic data were obtained. Genomic DNA was extracted from unsorted PBMC with a Qiagen kit on a QIAcube, processed in batches of 12 samples.

The sample here was unsorted PBMCs, taken 1.9 years after starting antiretroviral therapy. This clonotype was obtained from a woman aged 50 to 65 with HIV. The receptor chain draws on TRBV9 and TRBJ2-7, with 9 bases aligning to TRBD2. CDR3 region: CASSVSSGGGETYEQYF. The nucleotide sequence reads as follows: TGTGCCAGCAGCGTATCGTCTGGCGGGGGGGAAACCTACGAGCAGTACTTC.